One and the same sample provided the 15 T cell receptor beta chains below, sequenced in a study of early T cells in non-severe SARS-CoV-2 infection (dated by TCRdb to the early 2020s). Library preparation used 5' RACE. The instrument given in TCRdb is NextSeq 500. TCRdb itself trimmed the public reads at Q25 with fastp, ran MiXCR and retained productive beta chains. Identical CDR3 proteins give one entry, which carries the most common genes and DNA. Here the sample has roughly 40,000 distinct CDR3 sequences; under 8% occur a single time. The ten largest clones capture more than 4.5% of the sample. The source material was whole blood. The receptors originated from an adult who was a healthcare worker with PCR-confirmed SARS-CoV-2 infection or an uninfected control (not recorded which).

The sample holds a few counts of this clonotype. The chain has TRBV20-1 and TRBJ2-1; D gene unclear. CDR1 is DFQATT and CDR2 is SNEGSKA in the germline V gene (reference sequence). This CDR3 is 11 amino acids long. Trimming took 5 bases from V and 6 from J, leaving 8 bases between them. The CDR3 here is CSALIVNEQFF. CDR3 nucleotides: TGCAGTGCTCTGATAGTCAATGAGCAGTTCTTC.

The V call is TRBV7-3, the J call TRBJ2-3; no clear D gene. The germline gives CDR1 SGHTA, CDR2 FQGTGA. This CDR3 has 13 amino acids. V lost 5 bases and J lost 1, with 7 bases in between. The CDR3 region has the DNA TGTGCCAGCAGCATGGCCGGCACAGATACGCAGTATTTT. Encoded protein: CASSMAGTDTQYF.

This clonotype has ten or more counts. J is TRBJ2-1 and V is TRBV24-1; 12 bases fit TRBD1. In germline, CDR1 is KGHDR, CDR2 SFDVKD. The V segment lost 4 bases and the J segment 0 bases; nucleotides outside the gene matches: 12. This CDR3 has 20 amino acids. CDR3 sequence reads: CATSDPTGTGGKSSYNEQFF. CDR3 DNA sequence: TGTGCCACCAGTGACCCCACCGGGACAGGGGGCAAAAGCTCCTACAATGAGCAGTTCTTC.

The chain carries TRBV4-3 and TRBJ1-2; D remains unclear. CDR3 length: 13 residues. V lost 0 bases to trimming and J lost 5 bases, with 7 bases between them. Germline values: CDR1 LGHNA, CDR2 YSLEER. The CDR3 here is CASSQEYSYGYTF. The CDR3 DNA is TGCGCCAGCAGCCAAGAGTACAGTTATGGCTACACCTTC.

The sample holds a few counts of this clonotype. The V gene is TRBV7-9, the J gene TRBJ2-1; the match to TRBD2 covers 7 bases. V trimming: 4 bases; J trimming: 4 bases; junction bases outside the gene matches: 1. CDR1 and CDR2 from the germline V gene are SEHNR and FQNEAQ (reference sequence). This CDR3 region has 13 residues. This chain's CDR3 is CASSSGLYNEQFF. The CDR3 bases are TGTGCCAGCAGCTCGGGACTATACAATGAGCAGTTCTTC.

Ten or more counts support this clonotype. The genes are TRBV7-8 and TRBJ2-1; D gene unclear. The CDR3 is made up of 15 amino acids. In germline, CDR1 is SGHVS, CDR2 FQNEAQ. V was clipped by 5 bases and J by 8 bases, with 19 bases between them. Here the CDR3 reads CASSPSILTMDEQFF. The CDR3 DNA sequence: TGTGCCAGCAGCCCATCGATCCTAACGATGGATGAGCAGTTCTTC.

This clonotype was recorded at least ten times. The chain links TRBV7-9 to TRBJ2-7, with D tentatively TRBD1 or TRBD2 (5 bases each). In germline, CDR1 is SEHNR, CDR2 FQNEAQ (reference sequence). V gave up 0 bases and J gave up 3 bases, with 9 bases separating them. The CDR3 sequence is 14 residues long. The CDR3 protein is CASSLAGRRYEQYF. DNA of the CDR3: TGTGCCAGCAGCTTAGCGGGACGACGCTACGAGCAGTACTTC. Drawing the rest from reference TRBV7-9 and TRBJ2-7, the complete variable domain is DTGVSQNPRHKITKRGQNVTFRCDPISEHNRLYWYRQTLGQGPEFLTYFQNEAQLEKSRLLSDRFSAERPKGSFSTLEIQRTEQGDSAMYLCASSLAGRRYEQYFGPGTRLTVT.

This clonotype was seen many times. V gene TRBV28 combines with J gene TRBJ1-2, with D maybe TRBD1 (5 bases). V lost 2 bases and J 4 bases, leaving 11 bases between the germline ends. The CDR3 covers 14 residues. Germline V CDR1 and CDR2: MDHEN, SYDVKM. CDR3 sequence (DNA): TGTGCCAGCAGTTTAGGGGGGGTTACCTATGGCTACACCTTC. Protein: CASSLGGVTYGYTF.

The chain links TRBV20-1 to TRBJ1-6, with a possible D match to TRBD1 (6 bases). The CDR3 is made up of 16 amino acids. Per germline, CDR1 DFQATT and CDR2 SNEGSKA (reference sequence). The CDR3 DNA follows: TGCTCCACCAGGGGTACGTCGAGCTCCTATAATTCACCCCTCCACTTT. Residues: CSTRGTSSSYNSPLHF.

This chain connects TRBV6-5 to TRBJ1-1; 7 bases map to TRBD1. Looked up from germline, CDR1 is MNHEY and CDR2 is SVGAGI. V lost 4 bases, J lost 4 bases, and 9 bases stayed unmatched. This CDR3 has 15 residues. The CDR3 coding sequence is TGTGCCAGCAGTTTACAGGGGACTTGGGGCACTGAAGCTTTCTTT. Encoded protein: CASSLQGTWGTEAFF.

In this sample, this clonotype turned up many times. The gene calls are TRBV19 and TRBJ2-7, with 8 nucleotides matching TRBD2. Germline V gives CDR1 LNHDA, CDR2 SQIVND (reference sequence). The CDR3 runs 14 residues. The V gene end was trimmed by 2 bases and the J gene end by 3 bases; junction bases not matched to a gene: 3. CDR3 region: CASSITGGNYEQYF. In DNA form, the CDR3 reads TGTGCCAGTAGTATAACGGGAGGGAACTACGAGCAGTACTTC. The variable domain in full, with the rest retrieved from reference TRBV19 and TRBJ2-7, is DGGITQSPKYLFRKEGQNVTLSCEQNLNHDAMYWYRQDPGQGLRLIYYSQIVNDFQKGDIAEGYSVSREKKESFPLTVTSAQKNPTAFYLCASSITGGNYEQYFGPGTRLTVT.

This clonotype has a count of ten or more. The genes are TRBV6-6 and TRBJ2-1, with 7 bases fitting TRBD1. V lost 2 bases and J lost 1; bases outside the gene matches: 8. From germline, CDR1 is MNHNY and CDR2 SVGAGI (reference sequence). The CDR3 totals 17 residues. CDR3 region: CASSYATRQGSYNEQFF. The CDR3 region has the DNA TGTGCCAGCAGTTACGCGACTCGACAGGGATCCTACAATGAGCAGTTCTTC.

Within the sample, this clonotype is medium-sized (0.01 to 0.1%). The V call is TRBV7-9, the J call TRBJ1-6; 9 nucleotides agree with TRBD1. This CDR3 has 14 residues. J lost 6 bases, V lost 5 bases, and 2 bases had no gene match. Germline CDR1 and CDR2: SEHNR and FQNEAQ (reference sequence). The chain's CDR3 is CASSPGQGNSPLHF. CDR3 nucleotide sequence: TGTGCCAGCAGCCCGGGACAGGGTAATTCACCCCTCCACTTT.

J is TRBJ2-1 and V is TRBV5-5; 9 bases line up with TRBD1. The ends lost 3 bases at V and 4 bases at J; junction bases unmatched: 5. The CDR3 is 15 residues long. CDR1 is SGHKS, CDR2 YYEKEE, per germline (reference sequence). The CDR3 sequence is CASSSGTGLYNEQFF. DNA of the CDR3: TGTGCCAGCAGCTCCGGGACAGGGTTATACAATGAGCAGTTCTTC.

This clonotype came up many times. The chain has TRBV7-6 and TRBJ1-5; tentative D call: TRBD1 (6 bases). Germline lookup yields CDR1 SGHVS and CDR2 FNYEAQ. CDR3 length: 14 residues. The germline V and J ends were trimmed by 2 bases and 2 bases, with 7 bases remaining between them. In DNA, the CDR3 is TGTGCCAGCAGCTTAAGGGGGGGCAATCAGCCCCAGCATTTT. Translation gives CASSLRGGNQPQHF.